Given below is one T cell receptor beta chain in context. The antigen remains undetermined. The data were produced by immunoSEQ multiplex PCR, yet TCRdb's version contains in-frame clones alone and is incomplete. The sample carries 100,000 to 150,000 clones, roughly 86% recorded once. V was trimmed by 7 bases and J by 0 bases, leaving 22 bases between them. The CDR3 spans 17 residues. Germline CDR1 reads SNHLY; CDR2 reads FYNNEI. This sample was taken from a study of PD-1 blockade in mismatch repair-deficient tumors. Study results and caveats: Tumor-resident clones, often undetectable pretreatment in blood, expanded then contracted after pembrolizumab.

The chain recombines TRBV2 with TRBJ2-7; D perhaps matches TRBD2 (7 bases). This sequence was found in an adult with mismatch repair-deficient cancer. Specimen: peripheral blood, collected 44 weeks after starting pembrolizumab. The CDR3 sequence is CASMDLGGQGGSYEQYF. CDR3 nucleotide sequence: TGTGCCAGCATGGACCTCGGGGGGCAGGGAGGCTCCTACGAGCAGTACTTC.